Shown below are 11 T cell receptor beta chains from a single sample sequenced in a study of patients and donors after allogeneic stem cell transplantation. TCRdb processed the RT-PCR reads anew with MiXCR; each CDR3 protein has one entry. The data show 1,700 or so distinct CDR3 sequences, about 4% seen once. The specimen was blood, either unsorted or a sorted T cell fraction (not recorded which). The receptors were gathered from a human donor who was either an allogeneic HSCT recipient or a stem cell or donor lymphocyte infusion donor (not recorded which). It is not recorded whose cells these are; they may come from a transplant donor.

By share, this clonotype counts as medium-sized. This rearrangement joins TRBV7-2 to TRBJ2-5, with a possible D match to TRBD1 (5 bases). Germline V gene data show CDR1 as SGHTA and CDR2 as FQGNSA. V lost 4 bases and J 2 bases, leaving 8 bases between the germline ends. CDR3 length equals 13 residues. CDR3 in DNA: TGTGCCAGCAGCTCGAACAGGCAAGAGACCCAGTACTTC. Translation gives CASSSNRQETQYF. The full variable domain, completed using reference TRBV7-2 and TRBJ2-5, is GAGVSQSPSNKVTEKGKDVELRCDPISGHTALYWYRQSLGQGLEFLIYFQGNSAPDKSGLPSDRFSAERTGGSVSTLTIQRTQQEDSAVYLCASSSNRQETQYFGPGTRLLVL.

This chain links TRBV7-2 with TRBJ2-2; TRBD2 matches 10 bases. The CDR3 has 15 residues. Germline CDR1 SGHTA, CDR2 FQGNSA. J gave up 5 bases and V 2 bases, and 2 bases lay outside the gene matches. In DNA, the CDR3 is TGTGCCAGCAGCTTAAAACTAGCGGGGACCGGGGAGCTGTTTTTT. Translated, it gives CASSLKLAGTGELFF.

This clonotype is termed medium-sized. The chain has TRBV11-2 and TRBJ2-2, with 11 bases identical to TRBD2. Germline assignment: CDR1 SGHAT and CDR2 FQNNGV. The CDR3 runs to 16 residues. V gave up 4 bases and J gave up 6 bases; unmatched junction bases: 7. The CDR3 here is CASSYSGRAAAGELFF. CDR3 DNA: TGTGCCAGCAGCTATAGCGGGAGGGCCGCGGCCGGGGAGCTGTTTTTT.

In this sample, this clonotype turned up a few times. The chain combines TRBV11-1 with TRBJ2-5; no definite D call. CDR3 length: 14 residues. V lost 5 bases and J 5 bases, leaving 15 bases between the germline ends. CDR1 and CDR2 (germline): SGHAT, FQDESV (reference sequence). The CDR3 loop reads CASSRTAGMETQYF. In DNA, the CDR3 is TGTGCCAGCAGCCGGACGGCTGGGATGGAGACCCAGTACTTC.

This clonotype ranks as large. This chain joins TRBV6-2 or TRBV6-3 and TRBJ2-7; possible D gene TRBD1, 7 bases. The germline CDR1 and CDR2 sequences are MNHEY and SVGEGT. V lost 6 bases and J 0 bases, leaving 15 bases between the germline ends. This CDR3 has 15 amino acids. Here the CDR3 reads CASSNGGGGSYEQYF. Here the CDR3 DNA reads TGTGCCAGCAGCAACGGAGGGGGCGGCTCCTACGAGCAGTACTTC.

Within the sample, this clonotype is medium-sized (0.01 to 0.1%). This rearrangement joins TRBV6-6 to TRBJ1-5; D perhaps matches TRBD1 (6 bases). Between the trimmed V and J ends, which lost 0 bases and 1 base, there was a span of 10 bases. Germline V lookup: CDR1 MNHNY, CDR2 SVGAGI (reference sequence). The CDR3 spans 16 residues. The CDR3 DNA reads as TGTGCCAGCAGTTACTCGATAGGGGGGAGCAATCAGCCCCAGCATTTT. It specifies CASSYSIGGSNQPQHF.

Judged by abundance, this clonotype is medium-sized. The chain carries TRBV7-8 and TRBJ2-1, with 11 positions matching TRBD2. J gave up 10 bases and V 2 bases, and 7 bases lay outside the gene matches. The CDR3 covers 15 residues. Germline CDR1 is SGHVS and CDR2 is FQNEAQ. The CDR3 sequence is CASSLTSGRRGEQFF. In nucleotides, the CDR3 is TGTGCCAGCAGCTTAACTAGCGGGAGACGTGGCGAGCAGTTCTTC. The whole variable domain, remainder taken from reference TRBV7-8 and TRBJ2-1, is GAGVSQSPRYKVAKRGQDVALRCDPISGHVSLFWYQQALGQGPEFLTYFQNEAQLDKSGLPSDRFFAERPEGSVSTLKIQRTQQEDSAVYLCASSLTSGRRGEQFFGPGTRLTVL.

The chain carries TRBV12-5 and TRBJ2-3; D possibly corresponds to TRBD2 (5 bases). Trimming removed 0 bases at V and 5 bases at J, with 6 bases between. This CDR3 contains 13 residues. CDR1 is LGHNT and CDR2 is FRNRAP in the germline V gene. For the CDR3, the DNA is TGTGCTAGTGGTTTGGTAGGAGGAGATACGCAGTATTTT. It codes for CASGLVGGDTQYF.

This clonotype has just a few counts. In DNA, the CDR3 is TGTGCCAGCAGCTTACGGGGGGCAGGCGGCACTGAAGCTTTCTTT. It translates to CASSLRGAGGTEAFF. The chain couples TRBV7-2 to TRBJ1-1, with D possibly TRBD1 on 6 matching bases. Germline V gene data show CDR1 as SGHTA and CDR2 as FQGNSA. V was shortened by 2 bases and J by 4 bases, with 14 bases between the two germline ends. This CDR3 comprises 15 residues.

Within the sample, this clonotype is medium-sized. The gene calls are TRBV12-5 and TRBJ2-3; D remains unclear. The CDR3 spans 13 residues. V lost 1 base and J lost 4, with 6 bases in between. CDR1 and CDR2 from the germline V gene are LGHNT and FRNRAP. The CDR3 loop reads CASGLGSPDTQYF. In DNA form, the CDR3 reads TGTGCTAGTGGTTTGGGTAGTCCAGATACGCAGTATTTT.

The chain links TRBV28 to TRBJ1-2; TRBD1 matches 9 bases. Trimming cost V 4 bases and J 5 bases; bases outside gene matches: 2. The CDR3 has 13 residues. Germline V lookup: CDR1 MDHEN, CDR2 SYDVKM. Written as DNA, the CDR3 is TGTGCCAGCAGTTACAGGGGGCTATATGGCTACACCTTC. It yields the protein CASSYRGLYGYTF.